Below are 24 T cell receptor beta chains sequenced from a single sample in a study of T-cell memory formation after mild COVID-19. TCRdb itself ran the 5' RACE reads through MiXCR, one entry per CDR3 protein. The repertoire holds roughly 550,000 distinct CDR3 sequences, over 20% seen once, with roughly an eighth in the top ten. Specimen: PBMCs or a T cell subset sorted from them (not recorded which). These receptors originate from an adult woman who had mild COVID-19 (a few samples of this study predate the infection). Cell type and time point are not known.

This chain joins TRBV5-1 and TRBJ2-3, with TRBD2 identical over 10 bases. This CDR3 spans 16 amino acids. Germline loops: CDR1 SGHRS, CDR2 YFSETQ. J lost 6 bases, V lost 0 bases, and 7 bases had no gene match. The CDR3 protein is CASSLALAGVRDTQYF. The CDR3 coding sequence is TGCGCCAGCAGCTTGGCCCTAGCGGGGGTCAGGGATACGCAGTATTTT.

This clonotype was seen only a few times. The chain joins TRBV7-8 to TRBJ2-4, with a weak D call TRBD2 (6 bases). The CDR3 length is 11 residues. The germline V gene has CDR1 SGHVS and CDR2 FQNEAQ. V lost 3 bases and J 14 bases, leaving 11 bases between the germline ends. The CDR3 is CASSLEGREYF. CDR3 bases: TGTGCCAGCAGCTTGGAGGGTCGAGAGTACTTC.

The chain has TRBV27 and TRBJ2-3, with unresolved D. V dropped 6 bases and J dropped 4 bases, with 11 bases sitting between them. Germline values: CDR1 MNHEY, CDR2 SMNVEV (reference sequence). The CDR3 covers 13 residues. Written as DNA, the CDR3 is TGTGCCAGCAGCACCCACGGTTCAGATACGCAGTATTTT. Translated, it gives CASSTHGSDTQYF.

The rearrangement links TRBV27 to TRBJ2-3; the match to TRBD2 covers 9 bases. The CDR3 sequence is 16 residues long. Unmatched junction bases numbered 5, after V lost 0 bases and J lost 4 bases. Looked up from germline, CDR1 is MNHEY and CDR2 is SMNVEV (reference sequence). CDR3 sequence reads: CASSLSPAGGADTQYF. The CDR3 DNA follows: TGTGCCAGCAGTTTATCACCAGCGGGAGGAGCAGATACGCAGTATTTT.

V gene TRBV4-1 combines with J gene TRBJ1-2, with D unresolved. The CDR3 has 14 residues. Germline V lookup: CDR1 MGHRA, CDR2 YSYEKL. V was shortened by 4 bases and J by 2 bases, with 11 bases between the two germline ends. The CDR3 is CASSLAPINYGYTF. The CDR3 DNA reads TGCGCCAGCAGCCTAGCTCCGATCAACTATGGCTACACCTTC.

This clonotype showed up just a few times. This chain uses TRBV7-2 with TRBJ1-6; TRBD1 is a possible D gene (5 bases). CDR3 length: 15 residues. V lost 0 bases, J lost 7 bases, and 10 bases lay in between. Germline V gene sequence: CDR1 SGHTA, CDR2 FQGNSA. CDR3 in amino acids: CASSLAYSGNSPLHF. CDR3 DNA sequence: TGTGCCAGCAGCTTAGCGTACTCAGGGAATTCACCCCTCCACTTT.

The chain has TRBV14 and TRBJ2-7, with D tentatively TRBD1 (6 bases). The V gene's germline CDR1 is SGHDN and CDR2 FVKESK. CDR3 length: 16 residues. The V end lost 0 bases, the J end lost 3 bases, and 15 bases lay between the germline ends. CDR3 sequence reads: CASSQEPQGIVYEQYF. The CDR3 nucleotides are TGTGCCAGCAGCCAAGAGCCACAGGGTATTGTCTACGAGCAGTACTTC.

This clonotype was seen only a few times. The chain links TRBV6-5 to TRBJ2-7, with 7 bases matching TRBD2. V trimming: 7 bases; J trimming: 2 bases; junction bases outside the gene matches: 8. The CDR3 loop spans 14 amino acids. CDR1 and CDR2 (germline): MNHEY, SVGAGI. CDR3 residues: CASMSPGLTYEQYF. The CDR3 coding sequence is TGTGCCAGCATGTCCCCGGGACTAACCTACGAGCAGTACTTC.

This clonotype has a handful of counts. This sequence joins TRBV19 and TRBJ2-5, with a possible D match to TRBD1 (5 bases). V dropped 5 bases and J dropped 3 bases, with 10 bases sitting between them. Per the germline V gene, CDR1 is LNHDA and CDR2 is SQIVND (reference sequence). This CDR3 region has 13 residues. The CDR3 reads CASSFGREETQYF. CDR3 sequence (DNA): TGTGCCAGTAGTTTCGGCAGGGAAGAGACCCAGTACTTC.

The chain is built from TRBV5-6 and TRBJ2-7; 7 nucleotides align to TRBD1. In germline, CDR1 is SGHDT, CDR2 YYEEEE. The J segment lost 0 bases and the V segment lost 6 bases, leaving 6 bases of the junction unmatched. The CDR3 has 14 amino acids. The DNA for the CDR3 is TGTGCCAGCACCATGACAGGGAGCTCCTACGAGCAGTACTTC. It yields the protein CASTMTGSSYEQYF.

Many counts were recorded for this clonotype. The gene calls are TRBV4-3 and TRBJ2-1; perhaps TRBD2 as D (6 bases). The CDR3 extends over 15 amino acids. With 6 bases removed from V and 2 bases from J, the gap between germline ends came to 14 bases. Germline assignment: CDR1 LGHNA and CDR2 YSLEER. This chain's CDR3 is CASSRGSGPYNEQFF. The CDR3 coding sequence is TGCGCCAGCAGTAGAGGTAGCGGACCCTACAATGAGCAGTTCTTC.

This clonotype showed up many times. The gene calls are TRBV9 and TRBJ2-7, with TRBD1 matching 7 bases. The V segment lost 0 bases and the J segment 5 bases; nucleotides outside the gene matches: 2. Germline V gene lookup returns CDR1 SGDLS and CDR2 YYNGEE. This CDR3 has 13 residues. For the CDR3, the DNA is TGTGCCAGCAGCGTAGCAGGGGGAGACGAGCAGTACTTC. Protein sequence: CASSVAGGDEQYF.

At least ten counts were recorded for this clonotype. J is TRBJ1-2 and V is TRBV2, with D possibly TRBD1 on 6 matching bases. This CDR3 spans 16 amino acids. The germline V gene has CDR1 SNHLY and CDR2 FYNNEI. V was trimmed by 2 bases and J by 2 bases, leaving 15 bases between them. The CDR3 DNA reads as TGTGCCAGCAGTGAATGGTCAGGGGCCATGAACTATGGCTACACCTTC. Protein: CASSEWSGAMNYGYTF.

The chain links TRBV6-5 to TRBJ2-5, with D tentatively TRBD1 (6 bases). This CDR3 has 15 amino acids. Trimming took off 7 bases at V and 7 bases at J, with 22 bases between the two ends. Per germline, CDR1 MNHEY and CDR2 SVGAGI. The CDR3 coding sequence is TGTGCCAGCAATCCCGACAGGCGCGATCGAGTGACCCAGTACTTC. Translating it yields CASNPDRRDRVTQYF.

The chain employs TRBV7-8 and TRBJ1-1; D is unresolved. Per the germline V gene, CDR1 is SGHVS and CDR2 is FQNEAQ. The germline V and J ends were trimmed by 5 bases and 5 bases, with 9 bases remaining between them. The CDR3 runs to 12 residues. CDR3 coding DNA: TGTGCCAGCAGCCCCCAATTAACTGAAGCTTTCTTT. This encodes CASSPQLTEAFF.

CDR3 in amino acids: CASSLSASYEQYV. CDR3 in DNA: TGTGCCAGCAGCTTATCGGCCTCCTACGAGCAGTACGTC. The V and J genes are TRBV11-2 and TRBJ2-7; D uncertain. Germline V CDR1 and CDR2: SGHAT, FQNNGV. V dropped 2 bases and J dropped 0 bases, with 5 bases sitting between them. The CDR3 runs 13 residues.

The V call is TRBV20-1, the J call TRBJ1-1; D call uncertain. The V gene's germline CDR1 is DFQATT and CDR2 SNEGSKA (reference sequence). V gave up 5 bases and J gave up 1 base, with 5 bases separating them. This CDR3 spans 11 amino acids. The CDR3 loop reads CSAFANTEAFF. CDR3 in DNA: TGCAGTGCTTTTGCGAACACTGAAGCTTTCTTT.

The chain is built from TRBV12-3 or TRBV12-4 and TRBJ1-1; 7 bases are shared with TRBD1. With 3 bases clipped from V and 8 bases from J, the junction kept 6 bases outside the gene matches. The CDR3 sequence is 13 residues long. The CDR3: CASSFSGGGEAFF. CDR3 coding DNA: TGTGCCAGCAGTTTTTCAGGGGGAGGGGAAGCTTTCTTT.

This clonotype was detected a few times. V gene TRBV7-2 combines with J gene TRBJ2-1; 13 nucleotides align to TRBD2. Losses at the gene ends were 3 bases for V and 3 bases for J; bases not matched to a gene: 8. This CDR3 has 18 residues. Germline V lookup: CDR1 SGHTA, CDR2 FQGNSA. CDR3 protein: CASSFIALAGGLYNEQFF. The CDR3 DNA reads TGTGCCAGCAGCTTCATCGCACTAGCGGGAGGGCTCTACAATGAGCAGTTCTTC.

This clonotype was seen only once. The chain joins TRBV7-3 to TRBJ2-6, with 9 positions matching TRBD2. The V gene end was trimmed by 5 bases and the J gene end by 0 bases; junction bases not matched to a gene: 2. This CDR3 has 16 residues. Germline lookup yields CDR1 SGHTA and CDR2 FQGTGA. The chain's CDR3 is CASSQAGGSGANVLTF. The CDR3 coding sequence is TGTGCCAGCAGCCAAGCGGGGGGCTCTGGGGCCAACGTCCTGACTTTC.

This clonotype showed up just a few times. CDR3 DNA sequence: TGTGCCAGCAGCTTAGCTAATTCACCCCTCCACTTT. This sequence encodes CASSLANSPLHF. The chain is built from TRBV7-6 and TRBJ1-6; no reliable D call. Trimming shortened V by 0 bases and J by 6 bases, and 0 bases separated the two germline ends. The CDR3 spans 12 residues. CDR1 SGHVS and CDR2 FNYEAQ come from the germline V gene. Drawing the rest from reference TRBV7-6 and TRBJ1-6, the complete variable domain is GAGVSQSPRYKVTKRGQDVALRCDPISGHVSLYWYRQALGQGPEFLTYFNYEAQQDKSGLPNDRFSAERPEGSISTLTIQRTEQRDSAMYRCASSLANSPLHFGNGTRLTVT.

This clonotype has a handful of counts. The V gene is TRBV5-1, the J gene TRBJ2-1; no clear D gene. Trimming cost V 6 bases and J 0 bases, with 16 bases left between them. Germline V gene sequence: CDR1 SGHRS, CDR2 YFSETQ. The CDR3 sequence is 16 residues long. The CDR3 DNA reads as TGCGCCAGCACCGACCCTGCAGGAAGCTCCTACAATGAGCAGTTCTTC. Translation gives CASTDPAGSSYNEQFF.

The V call is TRBV30, the J call TRBJ1-6; 8 nucleotides match TRBD1. CDR1 GTSNPN and CDR2 SVGIG come from the germline V gene (reference sequence). The CDR3 sequence is 13 residues long. V gave up 2 bases and J gave up 7 bases; unmatched junction bases: 1. CDR3 in amino acids: CAWSWDRNSPLHF. The DNA of the CDR3 is TGTGCCTGGAGTTGGGACAGGAATTCACCCCTCCACTTT.

This clonotype was observed a handful of times. V is TRBV7-2 and J is TRBJ1-3; D unclear. The CDR3 has 16 amino acids. Trimming took off 2 bases at V and 0 bases at J, with 11 bases between the two ends. From germline, CDR1 is SGHTA and CDR2 FQGNSA. The CDR3 nucleotides read TGTGCCAGCAGCTTATCATACAGCCCCTCTGGAAACACCATATATTTT. This translates into CASSLSYSPSGNTIYF.